This TCR beta chain originates from a study of control samples from healthy donors and cancer patients. Germline V gives CDR1 MNHEY, CDR2 SVGAGI. CDR3 length: 13 amino acids. The germline V and J ends were trimmed by 8 bases and 2 bases, with 13 bases remaining between them. Generated by immunoSEQ multiplex PCR, the TCRdb table keeps only in-frame clones and is missing some. This table holds about 200,000 clones, approximately 90% found once. This rearrangement joins TRBV6-5 to TRBJ2-7; TRBD2 might be the D (6 bases). This clonotype was sampled from a man under 40 in good health. Material: blood. CDR3 bases: TGTGCCAGCGGGGGGACCCGAACCTACGAGCAGTACTTC. Residues: CASGGTRTYEQYF.